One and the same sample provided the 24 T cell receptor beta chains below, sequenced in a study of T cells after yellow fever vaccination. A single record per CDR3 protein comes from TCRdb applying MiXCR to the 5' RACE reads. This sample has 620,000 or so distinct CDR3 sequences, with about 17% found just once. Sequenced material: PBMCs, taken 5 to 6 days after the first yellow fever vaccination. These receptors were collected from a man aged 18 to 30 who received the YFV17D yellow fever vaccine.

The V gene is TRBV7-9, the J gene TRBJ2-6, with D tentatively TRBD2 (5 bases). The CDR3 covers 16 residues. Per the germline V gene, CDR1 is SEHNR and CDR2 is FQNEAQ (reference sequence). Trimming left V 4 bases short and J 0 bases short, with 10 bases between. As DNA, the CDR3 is TGTGCCAGCAGCTGGCCCCGGGGCTCTGGGGCCAACGTCCTGACTTTC. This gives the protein CASSWPRGSGANVLTF.

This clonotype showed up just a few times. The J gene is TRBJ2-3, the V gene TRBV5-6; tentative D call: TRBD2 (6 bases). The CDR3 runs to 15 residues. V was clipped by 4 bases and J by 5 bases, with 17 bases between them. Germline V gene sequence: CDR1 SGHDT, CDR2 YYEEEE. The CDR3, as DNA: TGTGCCAGCAGCCGGACCGGGGGTTCTGAAGATACGCAGTATTTT. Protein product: CASSRTGGSEDTQYF. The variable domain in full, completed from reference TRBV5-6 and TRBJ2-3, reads DAGVTQSPTHLIKTRGQQVTLRCSPKSGHDTVSWYQQALGQGPQFIFQYYEEEERQRGNFPDRFSGHQFPNYSSELNVNALLLGDSALYLCASSRTGGSEDTQYFGPGTRLTVL.

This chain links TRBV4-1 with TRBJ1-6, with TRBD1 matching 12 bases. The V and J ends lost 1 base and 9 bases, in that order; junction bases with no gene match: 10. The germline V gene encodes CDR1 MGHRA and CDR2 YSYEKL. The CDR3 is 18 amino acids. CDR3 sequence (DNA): TGCGCCAGCAGCCAAGGTTTTCGGGACAGGGGGCTCTCTTCACCCCTCCACTTT. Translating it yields CASSQGFRDRGLSSPLHF.

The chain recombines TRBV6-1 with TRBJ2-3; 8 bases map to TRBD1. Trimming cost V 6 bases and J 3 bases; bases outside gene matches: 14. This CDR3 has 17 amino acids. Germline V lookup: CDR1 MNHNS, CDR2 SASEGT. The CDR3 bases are TGTGCCAGCAGCCCCCCCGTACGGACAGGGCTTACAGATACGCAGTATTTT. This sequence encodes CASSPPVRTGLTDTQYF.

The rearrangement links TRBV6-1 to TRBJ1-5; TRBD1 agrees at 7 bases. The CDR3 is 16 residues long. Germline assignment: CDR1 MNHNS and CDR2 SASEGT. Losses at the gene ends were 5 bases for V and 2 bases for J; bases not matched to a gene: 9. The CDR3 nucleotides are TGTGCCAGCAGTACGAGACAGGGATCCGGCAATCAGCCCCAGCATTTT. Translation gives CASSTRQGSGNQPQHF.

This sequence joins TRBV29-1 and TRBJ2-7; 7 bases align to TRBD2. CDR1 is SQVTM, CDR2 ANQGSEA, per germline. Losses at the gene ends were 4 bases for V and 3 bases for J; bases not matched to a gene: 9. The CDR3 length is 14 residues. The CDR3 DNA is TGCAGCGTTGCAACAGCGGGGAACGACTACGAGCAGTACTTC. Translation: CSVATAGNDYEQYF.

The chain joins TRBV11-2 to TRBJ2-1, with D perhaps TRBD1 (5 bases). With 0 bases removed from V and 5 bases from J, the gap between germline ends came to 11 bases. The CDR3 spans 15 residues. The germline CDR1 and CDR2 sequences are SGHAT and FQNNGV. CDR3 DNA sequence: TGTGCCAGCAGCTTAGAATCCAGGGAAAACAATGAGCAGTTCTTC. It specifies CASSLESRENNEQFF. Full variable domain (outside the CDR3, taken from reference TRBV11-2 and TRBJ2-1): EAGVAQSPRYKIIEKRQSVAFWCNPISGHATLYWYQQILGQGPKLLIQFQNNGVVDDSQLPKDRFSAERLKGVDSTLKIQPAKLEDSAVYLCASSLESRENNEQFFGPGTRLTVL.

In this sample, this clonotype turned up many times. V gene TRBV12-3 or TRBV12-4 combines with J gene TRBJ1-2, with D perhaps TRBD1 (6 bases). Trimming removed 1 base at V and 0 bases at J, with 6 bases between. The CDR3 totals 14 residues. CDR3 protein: CASSLGTANYGYTF. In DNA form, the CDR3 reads TGTGCCAGCAGTTTAGGGACAGCTAACTATGGCTACACCTTC.

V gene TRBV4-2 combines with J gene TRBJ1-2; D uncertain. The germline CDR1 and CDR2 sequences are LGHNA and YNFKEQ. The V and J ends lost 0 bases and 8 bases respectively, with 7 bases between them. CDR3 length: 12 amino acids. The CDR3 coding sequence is TGTGCCAGCAGCCAAGACTCAGCAGGCTACACCTTC. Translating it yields CASSQDSAGYTF.

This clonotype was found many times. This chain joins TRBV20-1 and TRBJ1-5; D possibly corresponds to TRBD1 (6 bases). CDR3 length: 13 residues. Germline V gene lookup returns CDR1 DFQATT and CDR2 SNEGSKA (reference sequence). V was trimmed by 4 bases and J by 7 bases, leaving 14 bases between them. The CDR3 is CSAINREWQPQHF. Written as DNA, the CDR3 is TGCAGTGCTATTAACAGGGAATGGCAGCCCCAGCATTTT.

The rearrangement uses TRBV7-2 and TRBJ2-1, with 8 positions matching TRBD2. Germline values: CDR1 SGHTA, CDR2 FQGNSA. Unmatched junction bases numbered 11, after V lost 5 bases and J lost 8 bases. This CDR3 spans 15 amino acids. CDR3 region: CASSPGGGLRDEQFF. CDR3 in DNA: TGTGCCAGCAGCCCCGGGGGGGGGTTACGGGATGAGCAGTTCTTC.

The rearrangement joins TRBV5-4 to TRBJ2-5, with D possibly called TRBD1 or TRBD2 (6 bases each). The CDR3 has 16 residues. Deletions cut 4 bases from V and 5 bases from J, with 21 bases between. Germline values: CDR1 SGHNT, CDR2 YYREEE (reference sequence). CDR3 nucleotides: TGTGCCAGCAGCGGGAGGAGACAGGTGTCCAGTGAGACCCAGTACTTC. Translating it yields CASSGRRQVSSETQYF.

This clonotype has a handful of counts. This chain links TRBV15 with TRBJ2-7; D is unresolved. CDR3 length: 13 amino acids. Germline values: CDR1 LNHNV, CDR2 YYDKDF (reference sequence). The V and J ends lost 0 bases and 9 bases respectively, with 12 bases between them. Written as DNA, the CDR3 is TGTGCCACCAGCAGAGATATGAGGCCCGCGCAGTACTTC. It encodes CATSRDMRPAQYF.

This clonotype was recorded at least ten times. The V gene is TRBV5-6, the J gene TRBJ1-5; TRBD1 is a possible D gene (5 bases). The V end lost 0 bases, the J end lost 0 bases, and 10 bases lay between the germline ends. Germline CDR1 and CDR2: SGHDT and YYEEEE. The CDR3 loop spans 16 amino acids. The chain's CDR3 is CASSLGGGYSNQPQHF. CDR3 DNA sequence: TGTGCCAGCAGCTTGGGGGGCGGTTATAGCAATCAGCCCCAGCATTTT.

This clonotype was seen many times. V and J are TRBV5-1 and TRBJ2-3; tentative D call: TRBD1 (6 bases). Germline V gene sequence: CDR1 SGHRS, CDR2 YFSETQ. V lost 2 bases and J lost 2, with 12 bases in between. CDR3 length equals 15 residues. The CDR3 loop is CASSLPTGTTDTQYF. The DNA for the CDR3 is TGCGCCAGCAGCTTACCTACAGGGACCACAGATACGCAGTATTTT.

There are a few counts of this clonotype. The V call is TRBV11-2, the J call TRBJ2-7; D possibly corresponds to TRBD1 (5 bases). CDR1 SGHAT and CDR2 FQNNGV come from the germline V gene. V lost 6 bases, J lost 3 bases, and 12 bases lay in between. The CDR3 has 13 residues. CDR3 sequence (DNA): TGTGCCAGCAGGCCGGACACGGGCTACGAGCAGTACTTC. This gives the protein CASRPDTGYEQYF. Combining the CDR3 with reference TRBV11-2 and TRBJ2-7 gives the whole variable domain EAGVAQSPRYKIIEKRQSVAFWCNPISGHATLYWYQQILGQGPKLLIQFQNNGVVDDSQLPKDRFSAERLKGVDSTLKIQPAKLEDSAVYLCASRPDTGYEQYFGPGTRLTVT.

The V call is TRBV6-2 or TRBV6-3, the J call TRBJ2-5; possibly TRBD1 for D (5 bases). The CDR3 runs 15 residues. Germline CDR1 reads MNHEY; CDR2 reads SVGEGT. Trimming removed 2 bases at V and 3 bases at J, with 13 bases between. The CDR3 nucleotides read TGTGCCAGCAGTTACACCGTCTCCAGGGAAGAGACCCAGTACTTC. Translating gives CASSYTVSREETQYF.

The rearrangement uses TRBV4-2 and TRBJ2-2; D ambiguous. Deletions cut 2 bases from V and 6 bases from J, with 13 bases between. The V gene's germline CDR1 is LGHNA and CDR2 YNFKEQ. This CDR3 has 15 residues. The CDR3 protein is CASSQFAGSPGELFF. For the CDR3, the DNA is TGTGCCAGCAGCCAATTTGCTGGGTCCCCCGGGGAGCTGTTTTTT.

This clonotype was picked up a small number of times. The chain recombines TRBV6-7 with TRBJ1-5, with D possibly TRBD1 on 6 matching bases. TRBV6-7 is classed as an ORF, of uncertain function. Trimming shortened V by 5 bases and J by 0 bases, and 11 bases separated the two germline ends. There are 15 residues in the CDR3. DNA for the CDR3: TGTGCCAGCAGTGAGGGACACCATAGCAATCAGCCCCAGCATTTT. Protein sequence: CASSEGHHSNQPQHF.

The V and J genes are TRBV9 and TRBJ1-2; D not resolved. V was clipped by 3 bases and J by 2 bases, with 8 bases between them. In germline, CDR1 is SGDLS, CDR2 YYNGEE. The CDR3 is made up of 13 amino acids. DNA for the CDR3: TGTGCCAGCAGCGCCGGGCCAAACTATGGCTACACCTTC. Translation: CASSAGPNYGYTF.

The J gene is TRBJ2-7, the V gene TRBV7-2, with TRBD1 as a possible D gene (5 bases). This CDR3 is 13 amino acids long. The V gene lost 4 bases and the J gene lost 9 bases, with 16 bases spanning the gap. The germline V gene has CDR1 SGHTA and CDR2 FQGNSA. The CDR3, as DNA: TGTGCCAGCAGCTCGGTTCCAGGGTCTTGGCAGTACGTC. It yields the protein CASSSVPGSWQYV.

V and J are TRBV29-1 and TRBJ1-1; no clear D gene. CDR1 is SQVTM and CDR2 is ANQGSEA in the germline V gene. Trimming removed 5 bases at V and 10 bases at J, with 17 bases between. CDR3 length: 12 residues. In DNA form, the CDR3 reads TGCAGCGTTAACGGGGAGGGAGCGTTAGCTTTCTTT. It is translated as CSVNGEGALAFF.

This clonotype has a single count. CDR3 nucleotide sequence: TGTGCCAGCAGCTTAAATGCCGGGACAGCATCATACAATGAGCAGTTCTTC. Protein: CASSLNAGTASYNEQFF. The rearrangement uses TRBV11-2 and TRBJ2-1; TRBD1 matches 7 bases. V shed 2 bases and J 4 bases; nucleotides not matched to a gene: 11. Germline CDR1 and CDR2: SGHAT and FQNNGV. The CDR3 contains 17 residues. Together with reference TRBV11-2 and TRBJ2-1, the CDR3 gives the full variable domain: EAGVAQSPRYKIIEKRQSVAFWCNPISGHATLYWYQQILGQGPKLLIQFQNNGVVDDSQLPKDRFSAERLKGVDSTLKIQPAKLEDSAVYLCASSLNAGTASYNEQFFGPGTRLTVL.

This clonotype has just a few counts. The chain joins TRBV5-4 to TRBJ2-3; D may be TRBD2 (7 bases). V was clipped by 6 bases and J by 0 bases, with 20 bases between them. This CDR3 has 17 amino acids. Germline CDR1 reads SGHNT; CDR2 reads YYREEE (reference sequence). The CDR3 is CASKNSGGGTSTDTQYF. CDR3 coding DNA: TGTGCCAGCAAAAATAGCGGCGGGGGCACTAGCACAGATACGCAGTATTTT.